The 29 T cell receptor beta chains given below trace back to one sample, sequenced in a study of cytotoxic CD8 clonotypes in ibrutinib-treated CLL. The repertoire was sequenced with immunoSEQ multiplex PCR; TCRdb's copy has only in-frame clones and lacks some. Here the sample spans tens of thousands of clones, approximately 65% being singletons. Here the sequenced sample was PBMCs, taken after 24 months of ibrutinib treatment. The receptors originated from a human donor with chronic lymphocytic leukemia.

This clone was detected many times. The rearrangement uses TRBV5-6 and TRBJ2-3, with unresolved D. Germline V gene data show CDR1 as SGHDT and CDR2 as YYEEEE. The CDR3 spans 13 residues. V was pared by 4 bases and J by 8 bases, with 14 bases between. The CDR3 sequence is CASSLSGPGTQYF. CDR3 nucleotide sequence: TGTGCCAGCAGCCTGTCCGGGCCGGGTACGCAGTATTTT. The complete variable domain, with remaining parts taken from reference TRBV5-6 and TRBJ2-3, reads DAGVTQSPTHLIKTRGQQVTLRCSPKSGHDTVSWYQQALGQGPQFIFQYYEEEERQRGNFPDRFSGHQFPNYSSELNVNALLLGDSALYLCASSLSGPGTQYFGPGTRLTVL.

This clone has just a few counts. The CDR3 region has the DNA TGCAGTGCTAGACTAGCCTACGAGCAGTACTTC. It codes for CSARLAYEQYF. This rearrangement joins TRBV20-1 to TRBJ2-7, with D uncertain. The germline gives CDR1 DFQATT, CDR2 SNEGSKA (reference sequence). The V and J ends lost 2 bases and 2 bases respectively, with 4 bases between them. The CDR3 consists of 11 residues.

The rearrangement uses TRBV4-2 and TRBJ2-2; weak D call: TRBD2 (5 bases). The CDR3 is 16 amino acids. Germline V gene sequence: CDR1 LGHNA, CDR2 YNFKEQ. V was clipped by 4 bases and J by 0 bases, with 12 bases between them. Written as DNA, the CDR3 is TGTGCCAGCAGCCTCGTCCTAGCAGCGAACACCGGGGAGCTGTTTTTT. As protein: CASSLVLAANTGELFF.

The chain is built from TRBV19 and TRBJ1-1, with 9 bases aligning to TRBD1. The CDR3 is 15 amino acids. V gave up 5 bases and J gave up 3 bases; unmatched junction bases: 7. The V gene's germline CDR1 is LNHDA and CDR2 SQIVND (reference sequence). The CDR3 spells CASSSHRGPHTEAFF. In DNA form, the CDR3 reads TGTGCCAGTAGTTCTCACAGGGGGCCCCACACTGAAGCTTTCTTT. Full variable domain (rest looked up from reference TRBV19 and TRBJ1-1): DGGITQSPKYLFRKEGQNVTLSCEQNLNHDAMYWYRQDPGQGLRLIYYSQIVNDFQKGDIAEGYSVSREKKESFPLTVTSAQKNPTAFYLCASSSHRGPHTEAFFGQGTRLTVV.

The gene calls are TRBV2 and TRBJ2-5; D is ambiguous. With 4 bases removed from V and 5 bases from J, the gap between germline ends came to 20 bases. CDR3 length equals 16 residues. Germline loops: CDR1 SNHLY, CDR2 FYNNEI. The CDR3 region is CASSAPGLKGMETQYF. The CDR3 bases are TGTGCCAGCAGTGCCCCGGGCCTGAAGGGAATGGAGACCCAGTACTTC. Drawing the rest from reference TRBV2 and TRBJ2-5, the complete variable domain is EPEVTQTPSHQVTQMGQEVILRCVPISNHLYFYWYRQILGQKVEFLVSFYNNEISEKSEIFDDQFSVERPDGSNFTLKIRSTKLEDSAMYFCASSAPGLKGMETQYFGPGTRLLVL.

This chain uses TRBV30 with TRBJ1-1, with unresolved D. Germline CDR1 reads GTSNPN; CDR2 reads SVGIG (reference sequence). The V and J ends lost 0 bases and 3 bases respectively, with 2 bases between them. This CDR3 is built from 11 residues. Here the CDR3 reads CAWSVHTEAFF. The DNA of the CDR3 is TGTGCCTGGAGTGTCCACACTGAAGCTTTCTTT.

The table lists this clone with a few counts. This chain joins TRBV7-9 and TRBJ2-7, with 11 bases that match TRBD2. V lost 5 bases to trimming and J lost 3 bases; unmatched junction nucleotides: 3. CDR1 and CDR2 from the germline V gene are SEHNR and FQNEAQ (reference sequence). The CDR3 runs to 14 residues. Here the CDR3 DNA reads TGTGCCAGCAGCCCCGGGACTAGCGGCTACGAGCAGTACTTC. It encodes CASSPGTSGYEQYF. Looking up the rest from reference TRBV7-9 and TRBJ2-7 gives the full variable domain: DTGVSQNPRHKITKRGQNVTFRCDPISEHNRLYWYRQTLGQGPEFLTYFQNEAQLEKSRLLSDRFSAERPKGSFSTLEIQRTEQGDSAMYLCASSPGTSGYEQYFGPGTRLTVT.

The chain has TRBV11-2 and TRBJ2-5; 9 bases align to TRBD1. Germline CDR1 SGHAT, CDR2 FQNNGV. With 3 bases clipped from V and 3 bases from J, the junction kept 2 bases outside the gene matches. This CDR3 region has 14 residues. The CDR3 sequence: CASSLGTGKETQYF. The CDR3 nucleotides read TGTGCCAGCAGCTTGGGGACAGGGAAAGAGACCCAGTACTTC.

The genes are TRBV5-1 and TRBJ2-1; D not certain. In germline, CDR1 is SGHRS, CDR2 YFSETQ. The CDR3 extends over 11 amino acids. Trimming stripped 1 base from V and 8 bases from J, with 4 bases between. CDR3 nucleotide sequence: TGCGCCAGCAGCTTGATGGATGAGCAGTTCTTC. This encodes CASSLMDEQFF.

The gene calls are TRBV4-2 and TRBJ1-3; 7 bases align to TRBD1. Germline values: CDR1 LGHNA, CDR2 YNFKEQ. The V gene end was trimmed by 0 bases and the J gene end by 0 bases; junction bases not matched to a gene: 11. This CDR3 spans 19 amino acids. CDR3 protein: CASSQEEGTGDPSGNTIYF. In nucleotides, the CDR3 is TGTGCCAGCAGCCAAGAAGAAGGAACAGGGGACCCCTCTGGAAACACCATATATTTT.

V and J are TRBV5-6 and TRBJ2-7; the D is unclear. V was trimmed by 0 bases and J by 4 bases, leaving 11 bases between them. The CDR3 is made up of 14 amino acids. From germline, CDR1 is SGHDT and CDR2 YYEEEE. The CDR3 coding sequence is TGTGCCAGCAGCTTGGCCGGTAGGGAATACGAGCAGTACTTC. This sequence encodes CASSLAGREYEQYF.

The V call is TRBV28, the J call TRBJ2-7, with D unresolved. The CDR3 is 13 residues long. V was clipped by 4 bases and J by 2 bases, with 9 bases between them. Per the germline V gene, CDR1 is MDHEN and CDR2 is SYDVKM. The CDR3 DNA reads TGTGCCAGCAGTTACTCTGGAACCTACGAGCAGTACTTC. This gives the protein CASSYSGTYEQYF. Supplemented by reference TRBV28 and TRBJ2-7, the full variable domain reads DVKVTQSSRYLVKRTGEKVFLECVQDMDHENMFWYRQDPGLGLRLIYFSYDVKMKEKGDIPEGYSVSREKKERFSLILESASTNQTSMYLCASSYSGTYEQYFGPGTRLTVT.

V gene TRBV5-6 combines with J gene TRBJ2-1; TRBD2 aligns across 11 bases. Germline V gene data show CDR1 as SGHDT and CDR2 as YYEEEE. The length of the CDR3 is 17 residues. V trimming: 4 bases; J trimming: 4 bases; junction bases outside the gene matches: 10. The CDR3 is CASSSLGLAGSYNEQFF. The CDR3 coding sequence is TGTGCCAGCAGCAGTCTCGGACTAGCGGGTTCATACAATGAGCAGTTCTTC.

The chain employs TRBV5-1 and TRBJ1-6; D not resolved. Germline V gene sequence: CDR1 SGHRS, CDR2 YFSETQ. The V end was cut by 5 bases, the J end by 11 bases, with 26 bases between. The CDR3 runs 17 residues. The chain's CDR3 is CASSSTLSGSETTPLHF. Here the CDR3 DNA reads TGCGCCAGCAGTTCCACGTTATCCGGGTCCGAAACAACACCCCTCCACTTT.

The chain employs TRBV9 and TRBJ1-2; 7 bases line up with TRBD1. The CDR3 length is 13 residues. V shed 3 bases and J 8 bases; nucleotides not matched to a gene: 7. CDR1 SGDLS and CDR2 YYNGEE come from the germline V gene. The CDR3 is CASSANLQGGYTF. The CDR3 nucleotides read TGTGCCAGCAGCGCAAACCTACAGGGGGGCTACACCTTC. The full variable domain, completed using reference TRBV9 and TRBJ1-2, is DSGVTQTPKHLITATGQRVTLRCSPRSGDLSVYWYQQSLDQGLQFLIQYYNGEERAKGNILERFSAQQFPDLHSELNLSSLELGDSALYFCASSANLQGGYTFGSGTRLTVV.

This chain links TRBV15 with TRBJ2-7; 7 bases map to TRBD2. Germline values: CDR1 LNHNV, CDR2 YYDKDF (reference sequence). The CDR3 sequence is 14 residues long. With 8 bases clipped from V and 2 bases from J, the junction kept 9 bases outside the gene matches. CDR3 bases: TGTGCCACCTCAATAGCGGGTCAAACCTACGAGCAGTACTTC. It is translated as CATSIAGQTYEQYF.

The chain couples TRBV5-4 to TRBJ2-6; D gene unclear. V lost 7 bases to trimming and J lost 0 bases, with 8 bases between them. The CDR3 covers 14 residues. Germline assignment: CDR1 SGHNT and CDR2 YYREEE (reference sequence). CDR3 DNA sequence: TGTGCCAGCTCGTTTGGCTCTGGGGCCAACGTCCTGACTTTC. Amino acids: CASSFGSGANVLTF.

The rearrangement uses TRBV6-6 and TRBJ2-1; tentatively, D is TRBD1 or TRBD2 (5 bases each). V was pared by 2 bases and J by 4 bases, with 6 bases between. CDR3 size: 13 residues. Per germline, CDR1 MNHNY and CDR2 SVGAGI (reference sequence). The CDR3 reads CASSYEGYNEQFF. The DNA of the CDR3 is TGTGCCAGCAGTTACGAGGGGTACAATGAGCAGTTCTTC.

The genes are TRBV7-9 and TRBJ2-4, with 9 bases fitting TRBD1. Germline lookup yields CDR1 SEHNR and CDR2 FQNEAQ (reference sequence). The CDR3 contains 14 residues. Trimming removed 5 bases from V and 6 bases from J; junction bases left unmatched: 5. Here the CDR3 reads CASSPGTGRNIQYF. CDR3 DNA sequence: TGTGCCAGCAGCCCCGGGACAGGGCGAAACATTCAGTACTTC.

The chain links TRBV7-9 to TRBJ1-2; D is possibly TRBD1 (6 bases). CDR3 length equals 15 residues. V was shortened by 2 bases and J by 4 bases, with 14 bases between the two germline ends. Germline CDR1 is SEHNR and CDR2 is FQNEAQ (reference sequence). The CDR3 DNA follows: TGTGCCAGCAGCTTAACCGCAACAGGGCGCTATGGCTACACCTTC. Protein sequence: CASSLTATGRYGYTF. The variable domain in full, completed from reference TRBV7-9 and TRBJ1-2, reads DTGVSQNPRHKITKRGQNVTFRCDPISEHNRLYWYRQTLGQGPEFLTYFQNEAQLEKSRLLSDRFSAERPKGSFSTLEIQRTEQGDSAMYLCASSLTATGRYGYTFGSGTRLTVV.

This sequence joins TRBV2 and TRBJ2-7, with D perhaps TRBD2 (6 bases). CDR3 length: 13 residues. The V gene's germline CDR1 is SNHLY and CDR2 FYNNEI. V was shortened by 5 bases and J by 4 bases, with 12 bases between the two germline ends. The DNA for the CDR3 is TGTGCCAGCAGTAGCGCGGGGTTTTACGAGCAGTACTTC. This encodes CASSSAGFYEQYF.

The J gene is TRBJ2-3, the V gene TRBV14, with 8 bases identical to TRBD2. CDR1 SGHDN and CDR2 FVKESK come from the germline V gene. V was clipped by 2 bases and J by 9 bases; unmatched bases: 19. CDR3 length: 18 amino acids. In DNA form, the CDR3 reads TGTGCCAGCAGCCAAACCCCCGGGACTAGTCCAACTTTGGGGACGCAGTATTTT. Protein: CASSQTPGTSPTLGTQYF.

This clone showed up just a few times. The chain is built from TRBV19 and TRBJ2-3; TRBD2 matches at 7 bases. Germline-derived CDR1 and CDR2 are LNHDA and SQIVND (reference sequence). This CDR3 comprises 16 residues. V lost 1 base, J lost 1 base, and 5 bases stayed unmatched. DNA of the CDR3: TGTGCCAGTAGTATAGGCCAGCTAGCGGGCACAGATACGCAGTATTTT. Residues: CASSIGQLAGTDTQYF.

The chain combines TRBV14 with TRBJ2-7; D call uncertain. V lost 2 bases and J 0 bases, leaving 11 bases between the germline ends. CDR3 size: 15 residues. The germline V gene encodes CDR1 SGHDN and CDR2 FVKESK. CDR3 sequence reads: CASSQWQASSYEQYF. CDR3 sequence (DNA): TGTGCCAGCAGCCAATGGCAGGCGAGCTCCTACGAGCAGTACTTC.

The chain links TRBV2 to TRBJ2-1; D uncertain. Germline V gene data show CDR1 as SNHLY and CDR2 as FYNNEI. The CDR3 runs 11 residues. V gave up 7 bases and J gave up 8 bases, with 9 bases separating them. The CDR3 DNA is TGTGCCAGCACGACTCTGGATGAGCAGTTCTTC. As protein: CASTTLDEQFF.

This sequence joins TRBV11-1 and TRBJ1-1; possible D gene TRBD1, 6 bases. The V end was cut by 1 base, the J end by 6 bases, with 12 bases between. Germline CDR1 and CDR2: SGHAT and FQDESV (reference sequence). The CDR3 contains 14 residues. CDR3 nucleotides: TGTGCCAGCAGCTTAGGGGCAGGGGTCCCTGAAGCTTTCTTT. Residues: CASSLGAGVPEAFF.

This rearrangement joins TRBV9 to TRBJ2-3, with D maybe TRBD1 (6 bases). Trimming removed 2 bases from V and 0 bases from J, with 7 bases in between. Germline-derived CDR1 and CDR2 are SGDLS and YYNGEE. This CDR3 contains 14 residues. The CDR3 is CASSVGQSTDTQYF. CDR3 bases: TGTGCCAGCAGCGTCGGACAGAGCACAGATACGCAGTATTTT.

Only a few counts were recorded for this clone. The chain combines TRBV5-1 with TRBJ1-2; D call uncertain. This CDR3 has 14 residues. The germline gives CDR1 SGHRS, CDR2 YFSETQ. The V gene lost 0 bases and the J gene lost 8 bases, with 14 bases spanning the gap. CDR3 sequence: CASSLAGLSQGYTF. The CDR3 DNA reads TGCGCCAGCAGCTTGGCCGGACTATCTCAAGGCTACACCTTC.

Ten or more counts support this clone. The chain combines TRBV6-1 with TRBJ1-5; the D is unclear. Germline CDR1 MNHNS, CDR2 SASEGT. This CDR3 is built from 14 residues. V shed 2 bases and J shed 4 bases, with 9 bases lying between them. This CDR3 is CASSELRGNQPQHF. For the CDR3, the DNA is TGTGCCAGCAGTGAATTGAGAGGGAATCAGCCCCAGCATTTT.